The 9 T cell receptor beta chains below all came from one sample that was sequenced in a study of T cell repertoires in cytomegalovirus infection. TCRdb passed the reads through MiXCR, listing each CDR3 protein once. The sample lists approximately 990,000 distinct CDR3 sequences, roughly 30% occurring once. Antigens of these TCRs are unknown. This material consisted of cultured CD8+ T cells from PBMCs, taken from culture after CMV antigen stimulation. These receptors originate from a human donor in good health (CMV status not recorded). Some clones in this sample may be carry-over from other donors' samples.

This clonotype has more than one count but fewer than ten. The chain recombines TRBV5-1 with TRBJ2-5; 8 bases agree with TRBD1. V gave up 2 bases and J gave up 4 bases; unmatched junction bases: 4. Germline V gene sequence: CDR1 SGHRS, CDR2 YFSETQ. This CDR3 contains 14 residues. In nucleotides, the CDR3 is TGCGCCAGCAGCTTCCGACAGGGGATAGAGACCCAGTACTTC. Translating it yields CASSFRQGIETQYF.

Written as DNA, the CDR3 is TGTGCCAGCAGCCCACAGAACACCGGGGAGCTGTTTTTT. Translating gives CASSPQNTGELFF. The chain has TRBV7-9 and TRBJ2-2, with D unresolved. The CDR3 sequence is 13 residues long. Trimming left V 5 bases short and J 1 base short, with 5 bases between. The V gene's germline CDR1 is SEHNR and CDR2 FQNEAQ (reference sequence).

This clonotype has a handful of counts. This chain connects TRBV7-2 to TRBJ1-2; TRBD1 agrees at 10 bases. The CDR3 runs 17 residues. Germline assignment: CDR1 SGHTA and CDR2 FQGNSA. Trimming cost V 4 bases and J 0 bases; bases outside gene matches: 8. The CDR3 loop reads CASSWGQGYSANYGYTF. Here the CDR3 DNA reads TGTGCCAGCAGCTGGGGACAGGGGTATTCAGCTAACTATGGCTACACCTTC.

J is TRBJ1-6 and V is TRBV19; D is perhaps TRBD1 (6 bases). Germline CDR1 reads LNHDA; CDR2 reads SQIVND (reference sequence). With 5 bases removed from V and 7 bases from J, the gap between germline ends came to 12 bases. The CDR3 loop spans 14 amino acids. The CDR3 sequence is CASSLDRLNSPLHF. CDR3 bases: TGTGCCAGTAGTTTGGACAGACTGAATTCACCCCTCCACTTT.

The V and J genes are TRBV7-6 and TRBJ2-5, with 8 bases fitting TRBD2. V shed 5 bases and J 5 bases; nucleotides not matched to a gene: 7. The CDR3 spans 14 residues. Germline V gives CDR1 SGHVS, CDR2 FNYEAQ. The CDR3 region is CASSPKLAVETQYF. CDR3 bases: TGTGCCAGCAGCCCGAAACTAGCGGTGGAGACCCAGTACTTC.

This clonotype was observed a handful of times. The chain links TRBV28 to TRBJ2-5; 8 bases line up with TRBD1. The J segment lost 6 bases and the V segment lost 11 bases, leaving 11 bases of the junction unmatched. Germline lookup yields CDR1 MDHEN and CDR2 SYDVKM. The CDR3 runs 13 residues. CDR3 DNA sequence: TGTGCCGTTTTGGGCAGGGACAGGCAGACCCAGTACTTC. This translates into CAVLGRDRQTQYF.

The chain is built from TRBV7-9 and TRBJ1-2; the match to TRBD1 covers 9 bases. Trimming at V came to 5 bases and at J to 4 bases, leaving 14 bases not matched to a gene. The CDR3 runs to 17 residues. The germline gives CDR1 SEHNR, CDR2 FQNEAQ (reference sequence). The CDR3 DNA reads TGTGCCAGCAGCCATCGGGACAGGGCGCCGTACACCTATGGCTACACCTTC. This codes for CASSHRDRAPYTYGYTF.

This clonotype was seen a single time. The CDR3 DNA reads as TGCGCCAGCAGCCAGTGGACAGGGGCCTACGAGCAGTACTTC. Its protein is CASSQWTGAYEQYF. V is TRBV4-1 and J is TRBJ2-7; 9 nucleotides align to TRBD1. This CDR3 spans 14 amino acids. V shed 3 bases and J 2 bases; nucleotides not matched to a gene: 2. Germline lookup yields CDR1 MGHRA and CDR2 YSYEKL.

This clonotype was seen more than once but under ten times. One end of the junction is discordant with germline, which a read error may explain. The V and J genes are TRBV13 and TRBJ1-3; a weak D match, TRBD1 (5 bases). The CDR3 length is 14 residues. Germline V gene sequence: CDR1 PRHDT, CDR2 FYEKMQ (reference sequence). CDR3 sequence: CASSLGAPGNTIYF. The CDR3 nucleotides are TGTGCCAGCAGCCTAGGGGCGCCTGGAAACACCATATATTTT.